One T cell receptor (beta chain) is described in this entry. It has no known antigen specificity. Base qualities are missing; no much larger clone stands one base away. This sample was taken from a study of blood T cell repertoires in COVID-19 (dated by TCRdb to about 2020). About the full investigation: Samples from collaborators originated in the United States, Italy and Spain and spanned both the acute and convalescent phases of COVID-19. The material from the prospective study consisted of cDNA or gDNA derived from T cells, B-cell-depleted T cells, or PBMCs. Deeply sampled blood TCRbeta repertoires from subjects exposed to, actively infected with, or recovered from COVID-19 were included in the dataset. The repertoires were released in a freely available public database intended as a resource for research on the immune response to SARS-CoV-2. Samples were obtained from the ongoing ImmuneRACE study (first 160 participants) and from over a thousand subjects provided by 6 global collaborators. A de-identified subject ID, COVID-19 status, age in years and sex were almost always included in the sample metadata. Where available, HLA class I and class II types were obtained from metadata supplied by the sample provider rather than from assay-based typing.

The CDR3 goes from the cysteine to the phenylalanine over 12 residues. The sequence is cut down to CDR3 DNA, 36 bases in frame from base 1. Clipping removes 4 bases from V and 10 bases from J, with 3 as the unmatched junction base count. One collaborating source in Seattle enrolled patients during active infection and followed them longitudinally through the course of disease. Each collaborating institution followed its own protocols to collect whole blood in K2EDTA tubes. For TCRbeta analysis, collaborators shipped samples in one of three forms: frozen whole blood, isolated PBMCs, or DNA extracted from either of those sample types. Points the paper makes about the study in general: The amount of clinical and demographic metadata varied by source and participant and was provided uncurated.

TCRbeta CDR3 regions were amplified from genomic DNA using the immunoSEQ Assay, a bias-controlled multiplex PCR. As for the original processing: Nucleated cell counts per sample were estimated from amplification of reference gene primers within the assay. To quantify the absolute abundance of each unique TCRbeta CDR3 rearrangement, sequence reads were collapsed and filtered. For each sample, productive Simpson clonality was calculated as the square root of Simpson's diversity index over productive rearrangements. In its TCRdb copy, this immuneACCESS table keeps in-frame sequences only and misses some clones. Where compared with another copy, unresolved V genes explain less than half of these, and the others have no known cause. For V, J and clone size, that table is used; D and trimming come from the DNA. For this sample the table gives under 350,000 clones, of which 75% to 95% were detected only once. Nearly 7% of the sample is held by the ten biggest clonotypes.

Specimen: peripheral blood. The sequence links TRBV12-3 or TRBV12-4 to TRBJ1-4; TRBD1 fits 7 bases in the junction. The source of this sequence is a woman in her twenties or thirties with COVID-19, enrolled during active disease. The nucleotide sequence reads TGTGCCAGCAGTTGGACAGGCGGAAAACTGTTTTTT. This encodes CASSWTGGKLFF.